Listed below are T cell receptor beta chains from one sample, sequenced in a study of breast tumors, draining lymph nodes, adjacent tissues. Each CDR3 protein is one row after TCRdb ran MiXCR on the multiplex PCR reads. The table records under 20,000 distinct CDR3 sequences, 43% of them present only once. The specimen was breast tumor tissue. The receptors originated from a female donor with breast cancer. Some clones in this sample may be carry-over from other donors' samples. The CDR3 runs from the conserved cysteine through the conserved F or W. D genes are given only for firm matches. The size entry is marked missing in some rows and otherwise reads once, few, many or a size class.

many TRBJ2-1 NA TRBV10-1 12 CASGRWGNEQFF TGCGCCAGCGGGAGATGGGGCAATGAGCAGTTCTTC
many TRBJ2-4 TRBD1 TRBV19 20 CASSPTGTGLLLKAKNIQYF TGTGCCAGTAGTCCCACCGGGACAGGGCTCCTCCTCAAAGCCAAAAACATTCAGTACTTC
NA TRBJ2-7 NA TRBV4-3 16 CASSQGAWAVSYEQYF TGCGCCAGCAGCCAAGGGGCTTGGGCAGTGTCCTACGAGCAGTACTTC
NA TRBJ2-7 NA TRBV19 13 CASSIAGGHEQYF TGTGCCAGTAGTATAGCTGGGGGGCACGAGCAGTACTTC
many TRBJ2-3 NA TRBV13 16 CASSLGGPFSTDTQYF TGTGCCAGCAGCTTAGGGGGCCCCTTTAGCACAGATACGCAGTATTTT
NA TRBJ2-1 TRBD2 TRBV30 13 CAWSPSGSEEQFF TGTGCCTGGAGCCCTAGCGGGAGCGAGGAGCAGTTCTTC
many TRBJ1-5 NA TRBV6-1 13 CASSPGQLQPQHF TGTGCCAGCAGCCCCGGACAGCTTCAGCCCCAGCATTTT
many TRBJ1-5 NA TRBV20-1 15 CSAQSAEEGGQPQHF TGCAGTGCACAATCCGCGGAAGAGGGCGGTCAGCCCCAGCATTTT
many TRBJ2-7 NA TRBV6-5 15 CASTPGTTASGEQYF TGTGCCAGCACTCCCGGGACGACCGCCTCGGGGGAGCAGTACTTC
many TRBJ1-2 NA TRBV24-1 14 CATSDAGLSYGYTF TGTGCCACCAGTGATGCCGGACTTAGCTATGGCTACACCTTC
NA TRBJ2-2 NA TRBV5-1 14 CASSLRQITGELFF TGCGCCAGCAGCTTGCGGCAAATCACCGGGGAGCTGTTTTTT
many TRBJ2-1 TRBD2 TRBV20-1 12 CSASEREIEQFF TGCAGTGCTAGTGAGCGGGAGATTGAGCAGTTCTTC
many TRBJ2-5 NA TRBV20-1 11 CSATGRGTQSF TGCAGTGCTACGGGACGAGGGACCCAGTCCTTC
NA TRBJ2-1 TRBD2 TRBV4-1 15 CASSPGTSGRNEQFF TGCGCCAGCAGCCCGGGGACTAGCGGGAGAAATGAGCAGTTCTTC
NA TRBJ2-2 TRBD2 TRBV2 15 CAGSPGLGDTGELFF TGTGCCGGCAGTCCGGGACTAGGGGACACCGGGGAGCTGTTTTTT
medium-sized TRBJ2-7 NA TRBV7-2 13 CASSLKRGSEQYF TGTGCCAGCAGCTTAAAAAGGGGGAGCGAGCAGTACTTC
many TRBJ2-3 TRBD1 TRBV6-6 14 CASSWDRGTDTQYF TGTGCCAGCAGTTGGGACAGGGGCACAGATACGCAGTATTTT
NA TRBJ2-3 TRBD2 TRBV7-8 19 CASSLDMSGVGGRADTQYF TGTGCCAGCAGCTTAGACATGAGCGGTGTTGGCGGGAGGGCGGATACGCAGTATTTT
many TRBJ2-7 NA TRBV20-1 13 CSAVDSSDGKQYF TGCAGTGCTGTGGACAGCTCGGACGGCAAACAGTACTTC
NA TRBJ1-2 NA TRBV6-4 13 CASSEQSNYGYTF TGTGCCAGCAGTGAACAGTCGAACTATGGCTACACCTTC
NA TRBJ2-3 TRBD2 TRBV7-2 15 CASSRLAGVYDTQYF TGTGCCAGCAGCCGACTAGCGGGAGTGTACGATACGCAGTATTTT
NA TRBJ2-7 TRBD1 TRBV11-1 14 CASSVRTGKYEQYF TGTGCCAGCAGCGTTCGGACAGGAAAGTACGAGCAGTACTTC
many TRBJ2-1 NA TRBV12-3/TRBV12-4 11 CASKAGLIQFF TGTGCCAGCAAGGCCGGTCTAATCCAGTTCTTC
many TRBJ2-5 NA TRBV9 14 CASSIRSAGETQYF TGTGCCAGCAGCATCCGGAGTGCCGGAGAGACCCAGTACTTC
many TRBJ1-3 NA TRBV7-9 16 CASSLVGGNSGNTIYF TGTGCCAGCAGCTTAGTCGGGGGAAACTCTGGAAACACCATATATTTT
many TRBJ1-2 TRBD1 TRBV19 12 CATRGNNYGYTF TGTGCCACCAGGGGGAATAACTATGGCTACACCTTC
NA TRBJ2-7 TRBD2 TRBV7-9 15 CASSTWTSGSGEQYF TGTGCCAGCAGCACCTGGACTAGCGGGAGTGGCGAGCAGTACTTC
many TRBJ2-1 NA TRBV6-6 16 CASSHSPPGTYNEQFF TGTGCCAGCAGTCACTCACCGCCGGGCACTTACAATGAGCAGTTCTTC
NA TRBJ2-1 TRBD2 TRBV15 12 CATGGRANGQFF TGTGCCACCGGCGGGAGGGCCAATGGGCAGTTCTTC
many TRBJ2-2 NA TRBV19 11 CASSTGGELFF TGTGCCAGTAGTACGGGCGGGGAGCTGTTTTTT
NA TRBJ2-5 TRBD1 TRBV7-8 14 CASSSGQGRETQYF TGTGCCAGCAGCTCGGGACAGGGTAGAGAGACCCAGTACTTC
medium-sized TRBJ1-3 TRBD1 TRBV6-2/TRBV6-3 15 CASSSAGTAIDTIYF TGTGCCAGCAGTTCCGCCGGGACAGCGATAGACACCATATATTTT
NA TRBJ2-7 TRBD2 TRBV2 15 CASSEALAGGYEQYF TGTGCCAGCAGTGAAGCCTTAGCGGGAGGATACGAGCAGTACTTC
many TRBJ2-3 NA TRBV19 16 CASSIKGSSGTDTQYF TGTGCCAGTAGTATAAAAGGGTCTTCGGGTACAGATACGCAGTATTTT
medium-sized TRBJ2-1 NA TRBV20-1 16 CSASLLGASSYNEQFF TGCAGTGCTAGCCTTCTAGGAGCCAGCTCCTACAATGAGCAGTTCTTC
NA TRBJ1-5 NA TRBV12-3/TRBV12-4 11 CASSFEETQHF TGTGCCAGCAGTTTTGAAGAGACCCAGCATTTT
once TRBJ2-2 TRBD2 TRBV7-9 12 CASEERDKELFF TGTGCCAGCGAGGAGCGGGATAAGGAGCTGTTTTTT
NA TRBJ2-7 NA TRBV7-2 14 CASSYTLGDYEQYF TGTGCCAGCAGCTATACCTTGGGGGATTACGAGCAGTACTTC
many TRBJ2-7 TRBD1 TRBV6-2/TRBV6-3 14 CASSPGQEPYEQYF TGTGCCAGCAGTCCGGGACAGGAACCCTACGAGCAGTACTTC
NA TRBJ2-1 TRBD2 TRBV2 15 CASSEGGSGTFGQFF TGTGCCAGCAGTGAGGGGGGTAGCGGGACATTTGGGCAGTTCTTC
many TRBJ2-7 NA TRBV6-2/TRBV6-3 11 CASMGSYEQYF TGTGCCAGTATGGGGAGCTACGAGCAGTACTTC